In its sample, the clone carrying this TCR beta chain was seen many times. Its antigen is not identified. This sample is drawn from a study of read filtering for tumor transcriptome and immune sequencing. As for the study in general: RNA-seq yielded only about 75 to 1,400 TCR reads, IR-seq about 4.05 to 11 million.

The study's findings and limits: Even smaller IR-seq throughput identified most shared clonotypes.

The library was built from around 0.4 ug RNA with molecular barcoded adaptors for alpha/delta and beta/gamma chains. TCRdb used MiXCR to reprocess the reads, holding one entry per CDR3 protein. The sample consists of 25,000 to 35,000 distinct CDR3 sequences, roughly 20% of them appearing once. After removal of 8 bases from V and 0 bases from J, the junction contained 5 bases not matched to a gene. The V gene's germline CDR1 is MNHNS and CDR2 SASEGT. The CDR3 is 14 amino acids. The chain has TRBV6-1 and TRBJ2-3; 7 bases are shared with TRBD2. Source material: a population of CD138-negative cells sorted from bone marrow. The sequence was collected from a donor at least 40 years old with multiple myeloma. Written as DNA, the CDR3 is TGTGCCAGCCGTCTAGCGGTTAGCACAGATACGCAGTATTTT. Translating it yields CASRLAVSTDTQYF.